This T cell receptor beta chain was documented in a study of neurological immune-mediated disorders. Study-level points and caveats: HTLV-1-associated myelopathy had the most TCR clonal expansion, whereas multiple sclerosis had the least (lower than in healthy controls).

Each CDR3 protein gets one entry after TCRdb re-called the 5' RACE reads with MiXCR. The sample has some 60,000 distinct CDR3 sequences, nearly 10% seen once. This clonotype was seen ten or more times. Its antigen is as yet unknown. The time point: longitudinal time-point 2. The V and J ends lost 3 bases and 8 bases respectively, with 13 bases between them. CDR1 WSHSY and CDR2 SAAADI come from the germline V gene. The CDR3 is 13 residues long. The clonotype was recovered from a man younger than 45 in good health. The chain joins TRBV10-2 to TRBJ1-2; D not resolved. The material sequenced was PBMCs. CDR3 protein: CASSEHPESGYTF. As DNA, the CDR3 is TGCGCCAGCAGTGAACACCCGGAGAGCGGCTACACCTTC.